This is a list of T cell receptor beta chains from one sample in a study of T cells in Graves' hyperthyroidism and ophthalmopathy. TCRdb reprocessed the multiplex PCR reads with MiXCR, giving one entry per CDR3 protein. The sample yields 300,000 to 450,000 distinct CDR3 sequences, roughly 13% seen once. Sequenced input: blood. Every receptor here comes from a woman under 30 with Graves' hyperthyroidism. The CDR3 runs from the conserved cysteine through the conserved F or W. D genes are given only for firm matches. The listing skips clone size in some rows; elsewhere it reads once, few, many or a size class.

CDR3: CASSPPGREEYTF
DNA: TGTGCCAGCTCACCACCGGGCCGCGAGGAATACACCTTC
size: many
V: TRBV18
D: NA
J: TRBJ1-2

CDR3: CASSQDRPHYGYTF
DNA: TGCGCCAGCAGCCAAGATCGGCCACACTATGGCTACACCTTC
size: NA
V: TRBV4-1
D: NA
J: TRBJ1-2

CDR3: CASSPSNREREGYTF
DNA: TGTGCCAGCTCACCAAGCAACAGGGAAAGGGAAGGCTACACCTTC
size: many
V: TRBV18
D: NA
J: TRBJ1-2

CDR3: CASSESEGTGYTF
DNA: TGCGCCAGCAGTGAGTCGGAAGGGACTGGCTACACCTTC
size: many
V: TRBV10-1
D: NA
J: TRBJ1-2

CDR3: CASSGRSGNTIYF
DNA: TGTGCCAGCAGTGGCCGCTCTGGAAACACCATATATTTT
size: few
V: TRBV2
D: NA
J: TRBJ1-3

CDR3: CATSSNEYEQHF
DNA: TGTGCCACCAGCAGCAATGAGTACGAGCAGCACTTC
size: NA
V: TRBV15
D: NA
J: TRBJ2-7

CDR3: CASSSHGRNDEQFF
DNA: TGTGCCAGCAGTTCCCATGGACGGAACGATGAGCAGTTCTTC
size: few
V: TRBV6-2/TRBV6-3
D: NA
J: TRBJ2-1

CDR3: CASSSSDSLPYEQYF
DNA: TGTGCCAGCAGTTCCTCGGACAGCCTTCCCTACGAGCAGTACTTC
size: many
V: TRBV27
D: NA
J: TRBJ2-7

CDR3: CASSHQGISSPLHF
DNA: TGCGCCAGCAGCCACCAGGGGATTAGTTCACCCCTCCACTTT
size: few
V: TRBV4-1
D: NA
J: TRBJ1-6

CDR3: CASSGQLQQETQYF
DNA: TGTGCCAGCAGCGGACAGTTACAACAAGAGACCCAGTACTTC
size: many
V: TRBV28
D: NA
J: TRBJ2-5

CDR3: CASSVELNYGYTF
DNA: TGTGCCAGCAGCGTAGAATTAAACTATGGCTACACCTTC
size: few
V: TRBV9
D: NA
J: TRBJ1-2

CDR3: CASSTTTRVINEQFF
DNA: TGTGCCAGCAGCACCACCACTAGGGTTATAAATGAGCAGTTCTTC
size: many
V: TRBV7-9
D: NA
J: TRBJ2-1

CDR3: CASSLREGLTPEAFF
DNA: TGTGCCAGCTCACTGCGGGAAGGCTTGACACCTGAAGCTTTCTTT
size: many
V: TRBV18
D: NA
J: TRBJ1-1

CDR3: CASSLTGGRKGYGYTF
DNA: TGTGCCAGCAGCTTGACGGGGGGCAGAAAAGGCTATGGCTACACCTTC
size: many
V: TRBV5-8
D: NA
J: TRBJ1-2

CDR3: CASSQGGTANTGELFF
DNA: TGTGCCAGCAGCCAAGGAGGGACAGCGAACACCGGGGAGCTGTTTTTT
size: many
V: TRBV14
D: TRBD1
J: TRBJ2-2

CDR3: CASSSGQAGAVGTEAFF
DNA: TGTGCCAGCTCATCCGGACAGGCAGGGGCGGTAGGCACTGAAGCTTTCTTT
size: many
V: TRBV18
D: TRBD1
J: TRBJ1-1

CDR3: CASSLAAGANTEAFF
DNA: TGTGCCAGCAGCTTAGCCGCGGGGGCGAACACTGAAGCTTTCTTT
size: many
V: TRBV7-9
D: NA
J: TRBJ1-1

CDR3: CASETGFMNTEAFF
DNA: TGTGCCAGCGAGACAGGGTTTATGAACACTGAAGCTTTCTTT
size: NA
V: TRBV6-1
D: TRBD1
J: TRBJ1-1

CDR3: CASSLMDRDGGYTF
DNA: TGTGCCAGCAGTTTAATGGACAGGGATGGAGGCTACACCTTC
size: many
V: TRBV27
D: TRBD1
J: TRBJ1-2

CDR3: CASSFNRATNQETQYF
DNA: TGTGCCAGCAGTTTCAACCGGGCTACCAACCAAGAGACCCAGTACTTC
size: many
V: TRBV27
D: NA
J: TRBJ2-5

CDR3: CASSPSAGANYGYTF
DNA: TGCGCCAGCAGCCCCTCAGCAGGGGCTAACTATGGCTACACCTTC
size: few
V: TRBV5-1
D: NA
J: TRBJ1-2

CDR3: CASSSPPTATYEQYF
DNA: TGTGCCAGCAGCTCCCCCCCGACAGCCACCTACGAGCAGTACTTC
size: many
V: TRBV7-2
D: NA
J: TRBJ2-7

CDR3: CASSYTGGGGSSYEQYF
DNA: TGTGCCAGCAGCTACACGGGTGGGGGAGGGAGCTCCTACGAGCAGTACTTC
size: many
V: TRBV7-2
D: TRBD2
J: TRBJ2-7

CDR3: CSASGGAADTQYF
DNA: TGCAGTGCTAGCGGGGGGGCAGCAGATACGCAGTATTTT
size: many
V: TRBV20-1
D: TRBD2
J: TRBJ2-3

CDR3: CASSLAPLAGVTGELFF
DNA: TGCGCCAGCAGCTTGGCCCCCCTAGCGGGAGTCACCGGGGAGCTGTTTTTT
size: many
V: TRBV5-1
D: TRBD2
J: TRBJ2-2

CDR3: CASSLRSGYNQPQHF
DNA: TGTGCCAGCAGTTTACGTTCAGGTTACAATCAGCCCCAGCATTTT
size: many
V: TRBV28
D: NA
J: TRBJ1-5

CDR3: CASSFRQGNTEAFF
DNA: TGTGCCAGCAGTTTCCGACAGGGGAACACTGAAGCTTTCTTT
size: many
V: TRBV28
D: TRBD1
J: TRBJ1-1

CDR3: CASSGWGENTDTQYF
DNA: TGTGCCAGCAGCGGTTGGGGGGAAAACACAGATACGCAGTATTTT
size: many
V: TRBV5-6
D: NA
J: TRBJ2-3

CDR3: CASSQLAGTRTDTQYF
DNA: TGTGCCAGCAGTCAATTAGCGGGGACCCGCACAGATACGCAGTATTTT
size: many
V: TRBV27
D: TRBD2
J: TRBJ2-3

CDR3: CASSLWGDSSGNTIYF
DNA: TGTGCCAGCAGCTTATGGGGGGACTCCTCAGGAAACACCATATATTTT
size: many
V: TRBV7-8
D: NA
J: TRBJ1-3

CDR3: CASSIRTGIWADSNQPQHF
DNA: TGTGCCAGCAGTATACGGACAGGAATATGGGCGGATAGCAATCAGCCCCAGCATTTT
size: many
V: TRBV6-1
D: TRBD1
J: TRBJ1-5

CDR3: CATDTARDGDEQYF
DNA: TGTGCCACCGATACCGCTCGGGATGGGGACGAGCAGTACTTC
size: many
V: TRBV5-8
D: NA
J: TRBJ2-7

CDR3: CATTWTARNTEAFF
DNA: TGTGCCACCACGTGGACAGCGCGGAACACTGAAGCTTTCTTT
size: many
V: TRBV2
D: NA
J: TRBJ1-1

CDR3: CASSFGGMGSYEQYF
DNA: TGTGCCAGCAGCTTCGGCGGGATGGGCTCCTACGAGCAGTACTTC
size: many
V: TRBV7-2
D: NA
J: TRBJ2-7

CDR3: CASSTRQTDTQYF
DNA: TGTGCCAGCAGTACCCGACAGACAGATACGCAGTATTTT
size: many
V: TRBV6-5
D: NA
J: TRBJ2-3

CDR3: CASSALAGSYNEQFF
DNA: TGTGCCAGCAGCGCACTAGCGGGCTCCTACAATGAGCAGTTCTTC
size: many
V: TRBV7-6
D: TRBD2
J: TRBJ2-1

CDR3: CASSLRGAAGTDTQYF
DNA: TGCGCCAGCAGCTTGAGGGGAGCTGCCGGCACAGATACGCAGTATTTT
size: NA
V: TRBV5-1
D: NA
J: TRBJ2-3

CDR3: CASSLEVFGGPWAGELFF
DNA: TGTGCCAGCAGCTTAGAGGTTTTTGGGGGACCATGGGCCGGGGAGCTGTTTTTT
size: many
V: TRBV7-6
D: NA
J: TRBJ2-2

CDR3: CASSIKSTTVVSGGPHTQYF
DNA: TGTGCCAGCAGCATTAAATCGACCACCGTTGTTTCTGGGGGCCCCCATACGCAGTATTTT
size: many
V: TRBV28
D: NA
J: TRBJ2-3

CDR3: CSARDQGPGNQPQHF
DNA: TGCAGTGCTAGAGATCAGGGACCGGGCAATCAGCCCCAGCATTTT
size: many
V: TRBV20-1
D: NA
J: TRBJ1-5

CDR3: CASSKVQGRTDTQYF
DNA: TGTGCCAGCAGCAAAGTTCAGGGTCGCACAGATACGCAGTATTTT
size: many
V: TRBV11-2
D: NA
J: TRBJ2-3

CDR3: CASSGQPNYGYTF
DNA: TGTGCCAGCAGTGGACAGCCCAACTATGGCTACACCTTC
size: NA
V: TRBV6-1
D: NA
J: TRBJ1-2

CDR3: CASSWGQSDYGYTF
DNA: TGTGCCAGCAGTTGGGGCCAGTCCGACTATGGCTACACCTTC
size: many
V: TRBV28
D: NA
J: TRBJ1-2

CDR3: CASSILLASYNEQFF
DNA: TGTGCCAGTAGTATTTTACTAGCGTCGTACAATGAGCAGTTCTTC
size: NA
V: TRBV19
D: TRBD2
J: TRBJ2-1

CDR3: CASSLYAGWEGSGYTF
DNA: TGTGCCAGCAGTTTGTATGCGGGTTGGGAGGGATCTGGCTACACCTTC
size: NA
V: TRBV12-3/TRBV12-4
D: NA
J: TRBJ1-2

CDR3: CATSWTAGTGGGYTF
DNA: TGTGCCACCAGCTGGACCGCCGGGACAGGTGGCGGCTACACCTTC
size: few
V: TRBV24-1
D: TRBD1
J: TRBJ1-2

CDR3: CSTSRERAGNTIYF
DNA: TGCAGCACTTCCCGTGAGAGGGCGGGAAACACCATATATTTT
size: many
V: TRBV29-1
D: NA
J: TRBJ1-3

CDR3: CASSLDVGGAPYEQYF
DNA: TGTGCCAGCAGCTTAGATGTGGGAGGTGCCCCGTACGAGCAGTACTTC
size: many
V: TRBV7-2
D: NA
J: TRBJ2-7

CDR3: CASSLIAENTEAFF
DNA: TGTGCCAGCAGTTTGATCGCGGAGAACACTGAAGCTTTCTTT
size: many
V: TRBV28
D: NA
J: TRBJ1-1

CDR3: CAINRDKRNQPQHF
DNA: TGTGCCATAAACCGGGACAAACGCAATCAGCCCCAGCATTTT
size: many
V: TRBV2
D: NA
J: TRBJ1-5

CDR3: CASTRRGLAAGETQYF
DNA: TGTGCCAGCACCCGGAGGGGACTAGCGGCTGGGGAGACCCAGTACTTC
size: many
V: TRBV27
D: TRBD2
J: TRBJ2-5